These 21 T cell receptor beta chains originate from one sample sequenced in a study of blood T cell repertoires in COVID-19. Only in-frame clones appear in the TCRdb table, and some are missing; sequencing was by immunoSEQ multiplex PCR. The sample yields roughly 330,000 clones, around 86% seen once. Input material: peripheral blood. The receptors were sampled from a woman aged 50 to 60 with acute or convalescent COVID-19.

V usage is TRBV20-1 and J usage is TRBJ2-1, with 11 bases that match TRBD2. Looked up from germline, CDR1 is DFQATT and CDR2 is SNEGSKA (reference sequence). Unmatched junction bases numbered 6, after V lost 3 bases and J lost 5 bases. The CDR3 consists of 15 residues. CDR3 sequence: CSASIMGLADNEQFF. The CDR3 region has the DNA TGCAGTGCTAGTATTATGGGACTAGCGGACAATGAGCAGTTCTTC.

The V gene is TRBV2, the J gene TRBJ2-1; D uncertain. Trimming took off 6 bases at V and 5 bases at J, with 11 bases between the two ends. The CDR3 is 13 amino acids. Germline V lookup: CDR1 SNHLY, CDR2 FYNNEI. As DNA, the CDR3 is TGTGCCAGCAGAGACTGGTCTCACAATGAGCAGTTCTTC. Its translation: CASRDWSHNEQFF.

The J gene is TRBJ1-1, the V gene TRBV30, with TRBD1 matching 8 bases. V was pared by 3 bases and J by 8 bases, with 11 bases of the junction left unmatched. Germline V gives CDR1 GTSNPN, CDR2 SVGIG (reference sequence). The CDR3 is made up of 14 amino acids. The CDR3 coding sequence is TGTGCCTGGAGATCTCCGGGGACAGGACGGGAAGCTTTCTTT. Amino acids: CAWRSPGTGREAFF.

The J gene is TRBJ2-1, the V gene TRBV7-9, with TRBD2 identical over 7 bases. Unmatched junction bases numbered 3, after V lost 0 bases and J lost 4 bases. CDR3 length: 15 residues. Germline lookup yields CDR1 SEHNR and CDR2 FQNEAQ (reference sequence). CDR3 loop: CASSLAGLRYNEQFF. In nucleotides, the CDR3 is TGTGCCAGCAGCTTAGCGGGACTACGGTACAATGAGCAGTTCTTC.

The chain couples TRBV25-1 to TRBJ2-5, with TRBD2 identical over 8 bases. Looked up from germline, CDR1 is MGHDK and CDR2 is SYGVNS. V lost 1 base, J lost 4 bases, and 11 bases stayed unmatched. This CDR3 has 17 residues. Written as DNA, the CDR3 is TGTGCCAGCAGTGAATTATTCCCCCCGGGAGGGGTAGAGACCCAGTACTTC. It is translated as CASSELFPPGGVETQYF.

V and J are TRBV5-1 and TRBJ2-2; the D gene is possibly TRBD2 (5 bases). The V gene's germline CDR1 is SGHRS and CDR2 YFSETQ. The length of the CDR3 is 15 residues. The ends were cut back, 1 base at V and 4 bases at J, with 11 bases in the middle. Here the CDR3 reads CASSLRGPGTGELFF. DNA for the CDR3: TGCGCCAGCAGCTTGAGAGGGCCCGGCACCGGGGAGCTGTTTTTT.

This clone came up once. This chain joins TRBV5-5 and TRBJ2-1; 8 bases fit TRBD2. The CDR3 length is 14 residues. Germline CDR1 reads SGHKS; CDR2 reads YYEKEE (reference sequence). With 2 bases clipped from V and 8 bases from J, the junction kept 6 bases outside the gene matches. The CDR3 sequence is CASSFTAGGYEQFF. CDR3 bases: TGTGCCAGCAGCTTTACGGCGGGAGGCTATGAGCAGTTCTTC.

The rearrangement uses TRBV6-5 and TRBJ2-5; possibly TRBD2 for D (6 bases). CDR3 size: 13 residues. The V end lost 8 bases, the J end lost 3 bases, and 13 bases lay between the germline ends. The V gene's germline CDR1 is MNHEY and CDR2 SVGAGI. Written as DNA, the CDR3 is TGTGCCAGCCTCCTTCCGGGGGAAGAGACCCAGTACTTC. Its translation is CASLLPGEETQYF.

The gene calls are TRBV5-1 and TRBJ2-1; 7 bases match TRBD1. This CDR3 contains 16 residues. CDR1 and CDR2 from the germline V gene are SGHRS and YFSETQ. V dropped 0 bases and J dropped 2; count of bases not matched to a gene: 5. Here the CDR3 reads CASSLATGWTYNEQFF. DNA for the CDR3: TGCGCCAGCAGCTTGGCGACAGGGTGGACCTACAATGAGCAGTTCTTC.

J is TRBJ2-1 and V is TRBV6-2 or TRBV6-3, with 11 bases matching TRBD2. The CDR3 consists of 17 residues. V shed 4 bases and J 2 bases; nucleotides not matched to a gene: 7. Germline CDR1 reads MNHEY; CDR2 reads SVGEGT. CDR3 coding DNA: TGTGCCAGCAGTTCCGCTAGCGGGAGGACACCCTACAATGAGCAGTTCTTC. Residues: CASSSASGRTPYNEQFF.

The chain recombines TRBV2 with TRBJ2-3; TRBD1 is a possible D gene (6 bases). With 5 bases removed from V and 4 bases from J, the gap between germline ends came to 10 bases. The germline V gene encodes CDR1 SNHLY and CDR2 FYNNEI. This CDR3 comprises 13 residues. The CDR3 DNA sequence: TGTGCCAGCAGTTCAGGGGTTGCAGATACGCAGTATTTT. This translates into CASSSGVADTQYF.

This clone has more than one count but fewer than ten. This sequence joins TRBV5-1 and TRBJ1-4; D is uncertain. The CDR3 loop spans 14 amino acids. Trimming took off 0 bases at V and 7 bases at J, with 10 bases between the two ends. Germline-derived CDR1 and CDR2 are SGHRS and YFSETQ. CDR3: CASSLEEPGEKLFF. The CDR3 DNA follows: TGCGCCAGCAGCTTGGAGGAGCCGGGTGAAAAACTGTTTTTT.

This chain connects TRBV18 to TRBJ2-1; TRBD2 matches 8 bases. V gave up 0 bases and J gave up 5 bases; unmatched junction bases: 3. Germline CDR1 and CDR2: KGHSH and LQKENI. CDR3 length equals 15 residues. CDR3 residues: CASSPPRGGHNEQFF. The CDR3 DNA reads TGTGCCAGCTCACCACCGCGCGGGGGGCACAATGAGCAGTTCTTC.

CDR3 coding DNA: TGTGCCAGCAGGACCGTTGGACAGAAATACGAGCAGTACTTC. This sequence encodes CASRTVGQKYEQYF. The chain carries TRBV6-5 and TRBJ2-7, with a tentative D call TRBD1 (6 bases). Germline CDR1 and CDR2: MNHEY and SVGAGI. The CDR3 loop spans 14 amino acids. V was shortened by 6 bases and J by 4 bases, with 16 bases between the two germline ends.

This chain connects TRBV7-2 to TRBJ2-5; 10 positions agree with TRBD2. CDR1 is SGHTA and CDR2 is FQGNSA in the germline V gene. The junction had 4 bases not matched to a gene; V was cut back by 1 base and J by 5 bases. This CDR3 is built from 15 residues. This CDR3 is CASSLGGAGGETQYF. As DNA, the CDR3 is TGTGCCAGCAGCTTAGGTGGAGCGGGAGGGGAGACCCAGTACTTC.

The rearrangement joins TRBV2 to TRBJ1-6, with D possibly matching TRBD1 (6 bases). CDR1 is SNHLY and CDR2 is FYNNEI in the germline V gene. V was shortened by 3 bases and J by 14 bases, with 14 bases between the two germline ends. The CDR3 contains 13 residues. The DNA for the CDR3 is TGTGCCAGCAGTGACAGGGGTGGGATGTCCCTCCACTTT. Its protein product is CASSDRGGMSLHF. The full variable domain, rest sourced from reference TRBV2 and TRBJ1-6, is EPEVTQTPSHQVTQMGQEVILRCVPISNHLYFYWYRQILGQKVEFLVSFYNNEISEKSEIFDDQFSVERPDGSNFTLKIRSTKLEDSAMYFCASSDRGGMSLHFGNGTRLTVT.

The chain joins TRBV27 to TRBJ2-7; D is undetermined. With 3 bases removed from V and 2 bases from J, the gap between germline ends came to 14 bases. The germline CDR1 and CDR2 sequences are MNHEY and SMNVEV (reference sequence). The CDR3 is 15 residues long. The CDR3 loop is CASSLSVRFTYEQYF. The CDR3 nucleotides are TGTGCCAGCAGTTTGTCCGTCAGATTTACCTACGAGCAGTACTTC.

The J gene is TRBJ2-7, the V gene TRBV24-1, with D possibly being TRBD1 (6 bases). The CDR3 is made up of 13 amino acids. The V end lost 4 bases, the J end lost 3 bases, and 9 bases lay between the germline ends. Per the germline V gene, CDR1 is KGHDR and CDR2 is SFDVKD. CDR3 nucleotides: TGTGCCACCAGTGAAACAGGGAGCTACGAGCAGTACTTC. Its translation: CATSETGSYEQYF.

V gene TRBV11-3 combines with J gene TRBJ2-1; D remains unclear. CDR1 is SGHNT and CDR2 is YENEEA in the germline V gene. V dropped 1 base and J dropped 5 bases, with 6 bases sitting between them. The CDR3 consists of 13 residues. The CDR3 is CASSLAVDNEQFF. The CDR3 nucleotides read TGTGCCAGCAGCTTAGCGGTCGACAATGAGCAGTTCTTC.

The chain employs TRBV7-2 and TRBJ1-2, with D possibly being TRBD1 (6 bases). From germline, CDR1 is SGHTA and CDR2 FQGNSA. This CDR3 is built from 14 residues. V lost 1 base and J 6 bases, leaving 12 bases between the germline ends. CDR3 protein: CASSLDIQGDGYTF. The DNA of the CDR3 is TGTGCCAGCAGCTTAGATATACAGGGTGATGGCTACACCTTC.

V and J are TRBV7-6 and TRBJ2-1; 9 positions agree with TRBD1. J lost 9 bases, V lost 5 bases, and 14 bases had no gene match. This CDR3 spans 16 amino acids. Germline lookup yields CDR1 SGHVS and CDR2 FNYEAQ. This CDR3 is CASSVSGTGSGGEQFF. As DNA, the CDR3 is TGTGCCAGCAGCGTCAGTGGGACAGGGAGCGGCGGTGAGCAGTTCTTC.